The sequence of this T cell receptor beta chain was determined in a study of T cell responses to AZD1222 COVID-19 vaccine. Study as a whole: Pooling of second doses given at about 4 or about 12 weeks was done.

V gave up 1 base and J gave up 5 bases, with 18 bases separating them. This CDR3 spans 18 amino acids. Germline CDR1 SGHVS, CDR2 FNYEAQ. Assay: immunoSEQ multiplex PCR; the TCRdb copy retains only in-frame clones and omits some. The sample lists some 170,000 clones; roughly nine tenths were seen once. The source material was peripheral blood, sampled on day 0 of AZD1222 vaccination. The receptor comes from an adult in good health. V usage is TRBV7-6 and J usage is TRBJ1-6; TRBD1 might be the D (6 bases). CDR3 amino acids: CASSLVPLGGVDNSPLHF. CDR3 sequence (DNA): TGTGCCAGCAGCTTAGTGCCATTAGGGGGGGTGGATAATTCACCCCTCCACTTT.